Listed here are 19 T cell receptor beta chains from one sample, sequenced in a study. One entry per CDR3 protein results from TCRdb running MiXCR on the 5' RACE reads. The table lists approximately 60,000 distinct CDR3 sequences, 28% of them singletons. Sequenced input: tumor-infiltrating memory CD4+ T cells sorted from the breast tumor. The subset: memory CD4+ T cells, CD4+CD45RO+CD25-. All receptors derive from a female donor with breast cancer.

The V call is TRBV7-6, the J call TRBJ1-1; D is ambiguous. The CDR3 is 13 amino acids. Trimming stripped 0 bases from V and 8 bases from J, with 10 bases between. From germline, CDR1 is SGHVS and CDR2 FNYEAQ. The CDR3 loop reads CASSLAPGGEAFF. The CDR3 nucleotides are TGTGCCAGCAGCTTAGCGCCCGGTGGAGAAGCTTTCTTT.

On this clonotype: The conserved phenylalanine or tryptophan is not found at the CDR3 terminus, so this likely reflects a read error. The chain links TRBV7-2 to TRBJ1-1; no definite D call. Germline V gene sequence: CDR1 SGHTA, CDR2 FQGNSA. Between the trimmed V and J ends, which lost 1 base and 7 bases, there was a span of 10 bases. CDR3 length: 13 residues. CDR3 DNA: TGTGCCAGCAGCTTAGGGGCAGGAGTTGAAGCTTTCCTT. Translated: CASSLGAGVEAFL.

The CDR3 DNA follows: TGTGCCAGCAGCTTTAACAGGGGCGAGACCCAGTACTTC. This gives the protein CASSFNRGETQYF. The chain employs TRBV9 and TRBJ2-5; 7 bases align to TRBD1. The germline gives CDR1 SGDLS, CDR2 YYNGEE. This CDR3 has 13 residues. V dropped 4 bases and J dropped 5; count of bases not matched to a gene: 5.

This clonotype has a handful of counts. A much larger clone differs by one base, so this may be a read error. The V call is TRBV5-5, the J call TRBJ2-1; maybe TRBD1 (6 bases). The V gene lost 2 bases and the J gene lost 10 bases, with 16 bases spanning the gap. The CDR3 length is 14 residues. Per germline, CDR1 SGHKS and CDR2 YYEKEE (reference sequence). The CDR3 loop is CASSFGPGQKEQFF. The CDR3 nucleotides read TGTGCCAGCAGCTTCGGTCCCGGACAGAAGGAGCAGTTCTTC.

This clonotype was recorded a few times. The V call is TRBV5-1, the J call TRBJ2-5, with D uncertain. V shed 1 base and J shed 5 bases, with 12 bases lying between them. CDR1 and CDR2 from the germline V gene are SGHRS and YFSETQ. The CDR3 runs to 14 residues. The CDR3 reads CASSLSGGVETQYF. The CDR3 coding sequence is TGCGCCAGCAGCTTGTCTGGCGGTGTCGAGACCCAGTACTTC.

This chain connects TRBV5-1 to TRBJ2-1; 8 nucleotides agree with TRBD2. Germline trimming cut 3 bases from V and 6 bases from J; bases unmatched to any gene: 8. The CDR3 sequence is 15 residues long. The V gene's germline CDR1 is SGHRS and CDR2 YFSETQ. The CDR3 bases are TGCGCCAGCAGCTGGACTAGCCGGGGCCCCAATGAGCAGTTCTTC. Protein product: CASSWTSRGPNEQFF.

V gene TRBV6-1 combines with J gene TRBJ2-5; TRBD1 or TRBD2 may be the D gene (5 bases each). Deletions cut 10 bases from V and 7 bases from J, with 19 bases between. The germline CDR1 and CDR2 sequences are MNHNS and SASEGT. This CDR3 region has 13 residues. CDR3 nucleotide sequence: TGTGCCAACAGACCGGGACCTAGAGGGACCCAGTACTTC. Translated: CANRPGPRGTQYF.

This sequence joins TRBV6-5 and TRBJ2-1; D is ambiguous. The V and J ends lost 4 bases and 0 bases respectively, with 19 bases between them. The CDR3 consists of 18 residues. Germline V CDR1 and CDR2: MNHEY, SVGAGI. The CDR3 sequence: CASSLYPRTLDSYNEQFF. The DNA of the CDR3 is TGTGCCAGCAGTTTATACCCCCGGACCCTGGACTCCTACAATGAGCAGTTCTTC.

This clonotype was detected only a few times. The V gene is TRBV9, the J gene TRBJ2-7; 7 positions match TRBD1. This CDR3 spans 15 amino acids. Trimming took 0 bases from V and 3 from J; bases not matched to a gene: 6. CDR1 is SGDLS and CDR2 is YYNGEE in the germline V gene. Written as DNA, the CDR3 is TGTGCCAGCAGCGTAGCTACAGGGGTGGGCTACGAGCAGTACTTC. Encoded protein: CASSVATGVGYEQYF.

V is TRBV27 and J is TRBJ2-2; the match to TRBD2 covers 11 bases. CDR3 size: 15 residues. Unmatched junction bases numbered 3, after V lost 7 bases and J lost 2 bases. Looked up from germline, CDR1 is MNHEY and CDR2 is SMNVEV (reference sequence). The CDR3 DNA follows: TGTGCCAGCAAGGGACTAGCGGATAACACCGGGGAGCTGTTTTTT. Its translation: CASKGLADNTGELFF.

The chain links TRBV6-1 to TRBJ2-7; 11 positions match TRBD2. Germline lookup yields CDR1 MNHNS and CDR2 SASEGT. This CDR3 has 15 residues. The V gene end was trimmed by 9 bases and the J gene end by 0 bases; junction bases not matched to a gene: 7. The CDR3 DNA sequence: TGTGCCAGTGGGACTAGCGGACGCCTCTCCTACGAGCAGTACTTC. It yields the protein CASGTSGRLSYEQYF.

The CDR3 spells CASSLRPAANTEAFF. The CDR3 DNA reads as TGTGCCAGCAGCCTCCGCCCGGCAGCTAACACTGAAGCTTTCTTT. The V call is TRBV9, the J call TRBJ1-1; the D is unclear. The V end was cut by 4 bases, the J end by 2 bases, with 15 bases between. Germline values: CDR1 SGDLS, CDR2 YYNGEE. The CDR3 totals 15 residues. Using reference TRBV9 and TRBJ1-1 for the parts outside the CDR3, the full variable domain is DSGVTQTPKHLITATGQRVTLRCSPRSGDLSVYWYQQSLDQGLQFLIQYYNGEERAKGNILERFSAQQFPDLHSELNLSSLELGDSALYFCASSLRPAANTEAFFGQGTRLTVV.

The sample holds a few counts of this clonotype. V is TRBV24-1 and J is TRBJ2-1; D not certain. CDR3 size: 13 residues. Trimming shortened V by 3 bases and J by 9 bases, and 11 bases separated the two germline ends. Germline-derived CDR1 and CDR2 are KGHDR and SFDVKD. The CDR3 loop reads CATSDVGFAEQFF. The CDR3 bases are TGTGCCACCAGTGATGTAGGTTTTGCTGAGCAGTTCTTC.

This clonotype is labeled medium-sized. The chain carries TRBV7-9 and TRBJ1-4; 7 bases match TRBD1. Germline trimming cut 4 bases from V and 8 bases from J; bases unmatched to any gene: 7. CDR1 is SEHNR, CDR2 FQNEAQ, per germline (reference sequence). The length of the CDR3 is 14 residues. In DNA, the CDR3 is TGTGCCAGCAGCTCCAGACAGGGAGGAGAAAAACTGTTTTTT. Protein sequence: CASSSRQGGEKLFF.

The chain's CDR3 is CATSNSYEQYF. CDR3 bases: TGTGCCACATCAAACAGCTACGAGCAGTACTTC. The J gene is TRBJ2-7, the V gene TRBV6-2 or TRBV6-3, with D uncertain. CDR3 size: 11 residues. Trimming removed 10 bases at V and 3 bases at J, with 10 bases between. Looked up from germline, CDR1 is MNHEY and CDR2 is SVGEGT.

Ten or more counts support this clonotype. V is TRBV7-3 and J is TRBJ2-1; tentatively, D is TRBD2 (6 bases). This CDR3 is built from 15 residues. Germline CDR1 is SGHTA and CDR2 is FQGTGA. V gave up 5 bases and J gave up 5 bases, with 16 bases separating them. This CDR3 reads CASSPTGLNHNEQFF. CDR3 sequence (DNA): TGTGCCAGCAGCCCGACGGGACTGAACCACAATGAGCAGTTCTTC.

The table lists this clonotype with a few counts. The V gene is TRBV6-2 or TRBV6-3, the J gene TRBJ2-1; 10 bases map to TRBD2. Trimming at V came to 2 bases and at J to 5 bases, leaving 15 bases not matched to a gene. Germline V gives CDR1 MNHEY, CDR2 SVGEGT. The CDR3 runs to 19 residues. The CDR3 protein is CASSYGAAGGRILHNEQFF. CDR3 nucleotides: TGTGCCAGCAGTTACGGGGCAGCGGGGGGGCGCATCCTCCACAATGAGCAGTTCTTC.

J is TRBJ1-1 and V is TRBV29-1; D remains unclear. There are 15 residues in the CDR3. V was cut by 0 bases and J by 5 bases, with 16 bases left in between. The germline gives CDR1 SQVTM, CDR2 ANQGSEA. The CDR3 is CSVEEGWVPRTEAFF. DNA for the CDR3: TGCAGCGTTGAAGAGGGGTGGGTCCCACGAACTGAAGCTTTCTTT.

This rearrangement joins TRBV7-9 to TRBJ2-5, with a weak D call TRBD2 (7 bases). The CDR3 runs 15 residues. Per germline, CDR1 SEHNR and CDR2 FQNEAQ (reference sequence). V was pared by 3 bases and J by 4 bases, with 15 bases between. The CDR3 loop is CASSFKGGISETQYF. The CDR3 region has the DNA TGTGCCAGCAGCTTCAAGGGGGGGATATCAGAGACCCAGTACTTC.